These 13 T cell receptor beta chains came from one sample sequenced in a study of cytomegalovirus exposure and HLA in healthy donors. With 60 Vbeta and 13 Jbeta primers, the PCR was carried out. Only in-frame clones appear in the TCRdb table, and some are missing; sequencing was by immunoSEQ multiplex PCR. Of 100,000 or so clones listed, roughly 80% are singletons. The sequenced sample consisted of PBMCs. These TCRs come from a man aged 25 to 40 in good health and CMV-seropositive.

V is TRBV25-1 and J is TRBJ1-6; TRBD1 agrees at 8 bases. Germline CDR1 is MGHDK and CDR2 is SYGVNS. The CDR3 is made up of 14 amino acids. The ends lost 5 bases at V and 7 bases at J; junction bases unmatched: 4. CDR3 coding DNA: TGTGCCAGCAGTACAGGGGGTCGAAATTCACCCCTCCACTTT. Amino acid sequence: CASSTGGRNSPLHF.

The count of this clone is one. The V gene is TRBV12-5, the J gene TRBJ2-3, with TRBD1 matching over 7 bases. Unmatched junction bases numbered 8, after V lost 6 bases and J lost 2 bases. Germline CDR1 and CDR2: LGHNT and FRNRAP. CDR3 length: 15 residues. The CDR3 DNA is TGTGCTAGTGGCATAACAGGGGCCCTCACAGATACGCAGTATTTT. Encoded protein: CASGITGALTDTQYF.

The V and J genes are TRBV18 and TRBJ2-3; the match to TRBD2 covers 10 bases. This CDR3 comprises 15 residues. V trimming: 4 bases; J trimming: 4 bases; junction bases outside the gene matches: 5. The germline gives CDR1 KGHSH, CDR2 LQKENI. The CDR3 reads CASSQAGGPADTQYF. Written as DNA, the CDR3 is TGTGCCAGCTCACAAGCGGGGGGGCCGGCAGATACGCAGTATTTT.

The rearrangement links TRBV10-3 to TRBJ1-5; TRBD1 aligns across 8 bases. Germline lookup yields CDR1 ENHRY and CDR2 SYGVKD. The CDR3 runs 15 residues. V dropped 3 bases and J dropped 6; count of bases not matched to a gene: 7. The CDR3 protein is CAISDQRQGSQPQHF. The CDR3 bases are TGTGCCATCAGTGACCAACGACAGGGGAGTCAGCCCCAGCATTTT.

This chain links TRBV5-1 with TRBJ1-1, with a weak D call TRBD1 (6 bases). The CDR3 sequence is 14 residues long. V was pared by 0 bases and J by 4 bases, with 10 bases between. From germline, CDR1 is SGHRS and CDR2 YFSETQ. The CDR3, as DNA: TGCGCCAGCAGCTTGGAACAGGGATTCACTGAAGCTTTCTTT. It is translated as CASSLEQGFTEAFF.

The chain carries TRBV18 and TRBJ2-1; TRBD2 matches 8 bases. Trimming cost V 4 bases and J 3 bases; bases outside gene matches: 5. The CDR3 sequence is 15 residues long. CDR1 is KGHSH, CDR2 LQKENI, per germline. CDR3 residues: CASSRRGGHYNEQFF. CDR3 coding DNA: TGTGCCAGCTCACGACGGGGGGGCCACTACAATGAGCAGTTCTTC.

V usage is TRBV15 and J usage is TRBJ2-5, with TRBD1 matching over 9 bases. The DNA matches TRBJ2-7 better at its end, which makes the J call doubtful. This CDR3 has 15 amino acids. CDR1 is LNHNV, CDR2 YYDKDF, per germline (reference sequence). The CDR3 DNA reads TGTGCCACCAGCAGGGACTCCGGGACAGGGTACGAGCAGTACTTC. It translates to CATSRDSGTGYEQYF.

This CDR3 reads CAWGTGQDYGYTF. In nucleotides, the CDR3 is TGTGCCTGGGGGACAGGGCAAGACTATGGCTACACCTTC. The genes are TRBV30 and TRBJ1-2, with 9 bases matching TRBD1. The V gene end was trimmed by 5 bases and the J gene end by 3 bases; junction bases not matched to a gene: 4. In germline, CDR1 is GTSNPN, CDR2 SVGIG (reference sequence). This CDR3 is built from 13 residues.

On this clone: This CDR3 is also generated by other DNA sequences in the sample. This chain connects TRBV7-2 to TRBJ1-2, with TRBD1 matching over 8 bases. Per germline, CDR1 SGHTA and CDR2 FQGNSA. The CDR3 totals 13 residues. Unmatched junction bases numbered 0, after V lost 1 base and J lost 5 bases. The chain's CDR3 is CASSLGQGYGYTF. CDR3 bases: TGTGCCAGCAGCTTAGGACAGGGGTATGGCTACACCTTC.

This clone was picked up one time. This chain uses TRBV7-3 with TRBJ2-3; D is unclear. With 4 bases removed from V and 0 bases from J, the gap between germline ends came to 2 bases. The CDR3 has 12 amino acids. Germline V lookup: CDR1 SGHTA, CDR2 FQGTGA. The CDR3 spells CASSSSTDTQYF. In DNA form, the CDR3 reads TGTGCCAGCAGCTCAAGCACAGATACGCAGTATTTT.

The chain employs TRBV9 and TRBJ2-2; TRBD1 agrees at 9 bases. The germline V gene encodes CDR1 SGDLS and CDR2 YYNGEE. The CDR3 runs 15 residues. V lost 2 bases to trimming and J lost 7 bases; unmatched junction nucleotides: 6. CDR3 amino acids: CASSVSQGAIGELFF. In nucleotides, the CDR3 is TGTGCCAGCAGCGTCTCACAGGGGGCAATCGGGGAGCTGTTTTTT.

The genes are TRBV4-2 and TRBJ1-1, with 7 bases lining up with TRBD1. Per the germline V gene, CDR1 is LGHNA and CDR2 is YNFKEQ. The ends lost 1 base at V and 3 bases at J; junction bases unmatched: 11. The CDR3 is 17 residues long. The CDR3 DNA is TGTGCCAGCAGCCAAGTTCCTTCCGACAGGGTCTACACTGAAGCTTTCTTT. It encodes CASSQVPSDRVYTEAFF.

The genes are TRBV5-1 and TRBJ1-5, with no clear D. Germline V lookup: CDR1 SGHRS, CDR2 YFSETQ. The CDR3 totals 16 residues. Deletions cut 0 bases from V and 3 bases from J, with 13 bases between. This chain's CDR3 is CASSLGGGETNQPQHF. The DNA of the CDR3 is TGCGCCAGCAGCTTGGGAGGAGGAGAAACCAATCAGCCCCAGCATTTT.